This TCR beta chain was obtained from a study of radiotherapy plus CTLA-4 blockade in lung cancer. The CDR3 covers 13 residues. The germline V and J ends were trimmed by 5 bases and 4 bases, with 14 bases remaining between them. The V gene's germline CDR1 is SQVTM and CDR2 ANQGSEA. Some clones are missing from TCRdb's copy, which holds only in-frame ones; the method was immunoSEQ multiplex PCR. There are 95,000 to 150,000 clones in the sample; 70% to 90% occur only once, and roughly 7% lies in the top ten. The chain links TRBV29-1 to TRBJ1-1, with a weak D call TRBD1 (6 bases). Specimen: peripheral blood, collected from a patient treated with radiotherapy plus ipilimumab. This clonotype was sampled from a human donor with non-small cell lung cancer that progressed on radiotherapy plus ipilimumab. The CDR3 region has the DNA TGCAGCGTTCGAACAGGGCGGGCCACTGAAGCTTTCTTT. Its protein is CSVRTGRATEAFF. The full variable domain, rest sourced from reference TRBV29-1 and TRBJ1-1, is SAVISQKPSRDICQRGTSLTIQCQVDSQVTMMFWYRQQPGQSLTLIATANQGSEATYESGFVIDKFPISRPNLTFSTLTVSNMSPEDSSIYLCSVRTGRATEAFFGQGTRLTVV.